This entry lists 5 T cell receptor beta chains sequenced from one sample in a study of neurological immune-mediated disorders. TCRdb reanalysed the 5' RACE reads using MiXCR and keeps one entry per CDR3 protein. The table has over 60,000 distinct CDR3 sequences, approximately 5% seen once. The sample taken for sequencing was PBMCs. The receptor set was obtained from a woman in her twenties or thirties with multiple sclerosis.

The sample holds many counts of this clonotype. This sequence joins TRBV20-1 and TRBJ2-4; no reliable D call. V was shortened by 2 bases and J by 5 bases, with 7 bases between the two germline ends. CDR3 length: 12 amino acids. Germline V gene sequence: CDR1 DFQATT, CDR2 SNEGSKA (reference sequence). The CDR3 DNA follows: TGCAGTGCTAGATATAGGGAAAACATTCAGTACTTC. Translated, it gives CSARYRENIQYF.

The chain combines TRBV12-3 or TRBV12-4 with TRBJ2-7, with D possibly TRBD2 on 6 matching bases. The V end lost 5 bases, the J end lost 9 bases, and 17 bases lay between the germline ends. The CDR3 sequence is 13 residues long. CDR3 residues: CASSPEPGTGQYF. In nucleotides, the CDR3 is TGTGCCAGCAGTCCCGAACCAGGGACTGGGCAGTACTTC.

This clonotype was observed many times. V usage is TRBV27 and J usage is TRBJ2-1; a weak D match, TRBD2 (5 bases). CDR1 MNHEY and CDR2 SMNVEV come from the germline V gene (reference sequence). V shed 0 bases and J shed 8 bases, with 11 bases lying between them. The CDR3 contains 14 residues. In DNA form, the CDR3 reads TGTGCCAGCAGTTTATCTGGCTGGAGGCATGAGCAGTTCTTC. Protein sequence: CASSLSGWRHEQFF.

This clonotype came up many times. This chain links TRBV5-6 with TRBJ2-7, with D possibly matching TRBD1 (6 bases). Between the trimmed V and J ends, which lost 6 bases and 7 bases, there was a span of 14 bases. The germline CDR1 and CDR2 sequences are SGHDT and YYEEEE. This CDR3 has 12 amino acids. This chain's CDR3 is CASIGQPGEQYF. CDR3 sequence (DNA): TGTGCCAGCATTGGACAGCCGGGGGAGCAGTACTTC.

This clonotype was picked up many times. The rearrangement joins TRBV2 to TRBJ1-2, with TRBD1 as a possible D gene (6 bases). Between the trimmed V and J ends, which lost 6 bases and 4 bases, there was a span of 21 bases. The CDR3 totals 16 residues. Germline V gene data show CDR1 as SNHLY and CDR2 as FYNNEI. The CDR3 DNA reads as TGTGCCAGCAGCTCCAGGGGAGTATCAAGATCCTATGGCTACACCTTC. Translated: CASSSRGVSRSYGYTF.